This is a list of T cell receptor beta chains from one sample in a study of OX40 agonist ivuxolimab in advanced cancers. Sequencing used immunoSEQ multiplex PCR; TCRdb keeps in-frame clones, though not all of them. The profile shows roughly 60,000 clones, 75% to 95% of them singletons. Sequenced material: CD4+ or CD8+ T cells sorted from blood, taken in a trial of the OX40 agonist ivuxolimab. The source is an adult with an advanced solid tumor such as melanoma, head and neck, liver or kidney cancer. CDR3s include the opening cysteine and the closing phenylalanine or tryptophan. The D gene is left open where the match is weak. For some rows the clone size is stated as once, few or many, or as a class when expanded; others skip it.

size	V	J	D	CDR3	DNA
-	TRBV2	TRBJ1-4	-	CASSEGGTNEKLFF	TGTGCCAGCAGTGAGGGTGGCACTAATGAAAAACTGTTTTTT
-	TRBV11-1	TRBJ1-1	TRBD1	CASSRDRVGTEAFF	TGTGCCAGCAGCCGGGACAGGGTGGGCACTGAAGCTTTCTTT
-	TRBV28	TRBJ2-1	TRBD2	CASNSPASGNRNEQFF	TGTGCCAGCAACTCCCCGGCTAGCGGGAACCGTAATGAGCAGTTCTTC
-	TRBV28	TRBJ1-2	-	CASSFQSGFYGYTF	TGTGCCAGCAGTTTCCAATCCGGATTCTATGGCTACACCTTC
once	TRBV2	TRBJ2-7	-	CASSLQGSGDEQYF	TGTGCCAGCAGCCTACAGGGGTCGGGGGACGAGCAGTACTTC
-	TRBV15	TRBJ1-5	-	CATRSGHSNQPQHF	TGTGCCACCAGGTCGGGACACAGCAATCAGCCCCAGCATTTT
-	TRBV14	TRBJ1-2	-	CASSQVYAGYGYTF	TGTGCCAGCAGCCAAGTTTATGCGGGGTATGGCTACACCTTC
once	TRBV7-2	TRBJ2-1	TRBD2	CASSLASSGMTYNEQFF	TGTGCCAGCAGCTTAGCCTCTAGCGGGATGACCTACAATGAGCAGTTCTTC
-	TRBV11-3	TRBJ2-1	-	CASSLDGPYNEQFF	TGTGCCAGCAGCTTGGACGGACCCTACAATGAGCAGTTCTTC
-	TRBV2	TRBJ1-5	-	CASSGREQSNQPQHF	TGTGCCAGCAGTGGCCGGGAGCAATCCAATCAGCCCCAGCATTTT
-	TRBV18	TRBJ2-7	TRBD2	CASSPWTSGTYEQYF	TGTGCCAGCTCACCGTGGACTAGCGGGACCTACGAGCAGTACTTC
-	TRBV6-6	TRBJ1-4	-	CASSALRVLKLFF	TGTGCCAGCTCGGCCCTAAGGGTGTTGAAACTGTTTTTT